This T cell receptor beta chain was identified during a study of T cell repertoires in breast cancer. Study-wide background: ER+/PR+ status applied to most of the roughly 19 tumors.

The length of the CDR3 is 16 residues. Looked up from germline, CDR1 is SEHNR and CDR2 is FQNEAQ (reference sequence). The V segment lost 5 bases and the J segment 6 bases; nucleotides outside the gene matches: 11. Study-level points and caveats: Transcript abundance and primer differences skewed clone recovery in emulsion RT-PCR.

This clonotype was found a few times. Its antigen is undetermined. The expanded emulsion RT-PCR method captured paired alpha and beta chains from CD8+ T cells. Blocking oligonucleotides added to a second nested PCR suppressed unpaired genes. Using its own MiXCR run on the emulsion pairing reads, TCRdb lists one record per CDR3 protein. The repertoire consists of tens of thousands of distinct CDR3 sequences, with about 48% occurring once and the leading ten covering around three fifths. Sequencing input: CD8+ T cells. The chain recombines TRBV7-9 with TRBJ1-1, with 11 bases aligning to TRBD1. The receptor comes from a pool of human donors with breast cancer or a healthy control (not recorded which). The CDR3 nucleotides read TGTGCCAGCAGCCGGGGGGAACCGGGACAGGGGGCTGAAGCTTTCTTT. Amino acids: CASSRGEPGQGAEAFF.